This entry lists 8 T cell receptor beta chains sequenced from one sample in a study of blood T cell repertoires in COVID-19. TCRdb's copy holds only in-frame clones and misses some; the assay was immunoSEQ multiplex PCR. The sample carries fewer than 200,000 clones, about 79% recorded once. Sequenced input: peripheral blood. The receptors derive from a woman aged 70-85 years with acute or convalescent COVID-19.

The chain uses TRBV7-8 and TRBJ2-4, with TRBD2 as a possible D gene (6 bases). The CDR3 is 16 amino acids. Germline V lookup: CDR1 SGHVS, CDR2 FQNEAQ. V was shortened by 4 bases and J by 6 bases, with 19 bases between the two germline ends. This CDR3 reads CASSSFIGRAGNIQYF. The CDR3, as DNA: TGTGCCAGCAGCTCCTTTATCGGGAGAGCGGGAAACATTCAGTACTTC.

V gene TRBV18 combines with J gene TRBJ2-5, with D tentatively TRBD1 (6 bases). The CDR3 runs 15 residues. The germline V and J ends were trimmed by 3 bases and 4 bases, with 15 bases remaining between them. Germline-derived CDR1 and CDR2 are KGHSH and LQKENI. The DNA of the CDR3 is TGTGCCAGCTCACCCCTAAGGACAGTCCTAGAGACCCAGTACTTC. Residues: CASSPLRTVLETQYF.

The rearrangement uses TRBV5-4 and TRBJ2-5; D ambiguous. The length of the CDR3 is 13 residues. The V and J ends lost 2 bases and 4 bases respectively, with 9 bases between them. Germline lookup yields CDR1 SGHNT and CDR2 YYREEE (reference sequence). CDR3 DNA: TGTGCCAGCAGCTTATCTTTTCGAGAGACCCAGTACTTC. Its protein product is CASSLSFRETQYF.

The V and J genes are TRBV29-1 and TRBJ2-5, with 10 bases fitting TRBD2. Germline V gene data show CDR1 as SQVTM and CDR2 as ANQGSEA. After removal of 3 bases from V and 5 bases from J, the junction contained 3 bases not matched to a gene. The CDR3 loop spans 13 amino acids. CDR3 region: CSVETSGHETQYF. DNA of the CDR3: TGCAGCGTTGAGACTAGCGGGCATGAGACCCAGTACTTC. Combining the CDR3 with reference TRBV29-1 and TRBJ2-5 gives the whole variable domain SAVISQKPSRDICQRGTSLTIQCQVDSQVTMMFWYRQQPGQSLTLIATANQGSEATYESGFVIDKFPISRPNLTFSTLTVSNMSPEDSSIYLCSVETSGHETQYFGPGTRLLVL.

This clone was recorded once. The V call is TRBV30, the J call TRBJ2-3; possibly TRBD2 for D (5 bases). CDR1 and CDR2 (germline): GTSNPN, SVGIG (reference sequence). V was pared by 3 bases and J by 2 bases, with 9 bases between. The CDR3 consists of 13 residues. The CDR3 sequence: CAWSSGNTDTQYF. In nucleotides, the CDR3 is TGTGCCTGGAGCTCCGGGAACACAGATACGCAGTATTTT.

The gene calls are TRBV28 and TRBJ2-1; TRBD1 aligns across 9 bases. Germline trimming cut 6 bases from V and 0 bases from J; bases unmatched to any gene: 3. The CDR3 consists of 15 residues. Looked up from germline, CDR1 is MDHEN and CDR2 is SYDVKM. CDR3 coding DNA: TGTGCCAGCAGGACAGGGGGAAGCTCCTACAATGAGCAGTTCTTC. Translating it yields CASRTGGSSYNEQFF.

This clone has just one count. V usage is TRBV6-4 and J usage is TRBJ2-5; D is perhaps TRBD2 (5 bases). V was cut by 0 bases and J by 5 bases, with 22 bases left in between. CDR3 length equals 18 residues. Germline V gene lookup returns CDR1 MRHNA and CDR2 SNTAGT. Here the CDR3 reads CASSDSRGRDHPLETQYF. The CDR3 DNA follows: TGTGCCAGCAGTGACTCCCGCGGGCGCGACCATCCTTTGGAGACCCAGTACTTC.

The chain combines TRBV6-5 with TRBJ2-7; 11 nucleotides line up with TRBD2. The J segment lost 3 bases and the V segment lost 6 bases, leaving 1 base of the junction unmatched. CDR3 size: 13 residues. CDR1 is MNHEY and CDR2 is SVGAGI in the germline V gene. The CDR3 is CASRGTSGYEQYF. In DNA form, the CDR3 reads TGTGCCAGCAGGGGGACTAGCGGCTACGAGCAGTACTTC.